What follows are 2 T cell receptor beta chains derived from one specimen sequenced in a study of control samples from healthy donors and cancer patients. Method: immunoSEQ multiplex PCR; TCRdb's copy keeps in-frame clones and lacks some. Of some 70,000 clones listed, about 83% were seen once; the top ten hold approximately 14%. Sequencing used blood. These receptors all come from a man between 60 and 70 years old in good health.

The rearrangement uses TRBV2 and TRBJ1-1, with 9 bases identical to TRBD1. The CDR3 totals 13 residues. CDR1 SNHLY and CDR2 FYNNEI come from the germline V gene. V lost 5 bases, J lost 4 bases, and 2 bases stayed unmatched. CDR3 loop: CASSSTGGTEAFF. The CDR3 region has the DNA TGTGCCAGCAGTTCGACAGGGGGCACTGAAGCTTTCTTT. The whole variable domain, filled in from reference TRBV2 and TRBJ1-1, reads EPEVTQTPSHQVTQMGQEVILRCVPISNHLYFYWYRQILGQKVEFLVSFYNNEISEKSEIFDDQFSVERPDGSNFTLKIRSTKLEDSAMYFCASSSTGGTEAFFGQGTRLTVV.

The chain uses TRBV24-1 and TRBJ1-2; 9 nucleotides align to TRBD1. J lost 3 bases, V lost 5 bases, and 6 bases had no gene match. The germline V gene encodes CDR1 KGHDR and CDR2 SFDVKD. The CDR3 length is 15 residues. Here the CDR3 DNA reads TGTGCCACCAGTGCGGGACAGGGAGCGGACTATGGCTACACCTTC. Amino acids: CATSAGQGADYGYTF.